A single sample gave rise to the 10 T cell receptor beta chains below, sequenced in a study of cytomegalovirus exposure and HLA in healthy donors (dated by TCRdb to between 2016 and 2019). Libraries were made using the immunoSEQ multiplex PCR assay. The multiplex PCR relied on a mix of 60 forward primers for TCR Vbeta segments and 13 reverse primers for TCR Jbeta segments. The table comes from immuneACCESS by way of TCRdb, which keeps in-frame sequences with V and J called. Part of the clones is missing from these tables; in studies checked, under half for an unresolved V gene and the rest for unknown reasons. The sample table holds some 180,000 clones, of which about 81% were seen once. The ten largest clones capture less than 2% of the sample. Sequenced material: PBMCs. The receptors were sampled from a man between 40 and 49 years old in good health and CMV-seronegative.

The V gene is TRBV4-3, the J gene TRBJ1-5; no firm D call. The CDR3 length is 15 residues. V was cut by 0 bases and J by 5 bases, with 11 bases left in between. Germline V gene data show CDR1 as LGHNA and CDR2 as YSLEER. The CDR3 sequence: CASSQDVSMDQPQHF. The CDR3 nucleotides read TGCGCCAGCAGCCAAGATGTTAGCATGGATCAGCCCCAGCATTTT.

This clone came up once. The rearrangement uses TRBV6-6 and TRBJ2-5; TRBD2 matches 14 bases. Per germline, CDR1 MNHNY and CDR2 SVGAGI (reference sequence). The CDR3 runs to 16 residues. Trimming at V came to 6 bases and at J to 3 bases, leaving 6 bases not matched to a gene. The CDR3 nucleotides are TGTGCCAGCAGAAGGGGACTAGCGGGGGAGAAAGAGACCCAGTACTTC. As protein: CASRRGLAGEKETQYF.

The CDR3 reads CASSPEAYYGYTF. CDR3 coding DNA: TGTGCCAGCAGTCCCGAGGCCTACTATGGCTACACCTTC. The chain uses TRBV6-6 and TRBJ1-2, with D unresolved. Germline CDR1 MNHNY, CDR2 SVGAGI (reference sequence). CDR3 length: 13 amino acids. V shed 5 bases and J shed 3 bases, with 10 bases lying between them.

V gene TRBV28 combines with J gene TRBJ2-2; no clear D gene. The germline V gene encodes CDR1 MDHEN and CDR2 SYDVKM. The CDR3 totals 15 residues. V lost 7 bases and J lost 1, with 13 bases in between. As DNA, the CDR3 is TGTGCCAGCAACCCGGCTTCAGGGAACACCGGGGAGCTGTTTTTT. Its protein product is CASNPASGNTGELFF. Based on the CDR3 plus reference TRBV28 and TRBJ2-2, the full variable domain is DVKVTQSSRYLVKRTGEKVFLECVQDMDHENMFWYRQDPGLGLRLIYFSYDVKMKEKGDIPEGYSVSREKKERFSLILESASTNQTSMYLCASNPASGNTGELFFGEGSRLTVL.

V and J are TRBV7-8 and TRBJ2-7; TRBD1 aligns across 7 bases. This CDR3 comprises 15 residues. J lost 3 bases, V lost 8 bases, and 13 bases had no gene match. Per the germline V gene, CDR1 is SGHVS and CDR2 is FQNEAQ. CDR3 amino acids: CASYGGNRGGYEQYF. The CDR3 region has the DNA TGTGCCAGCTATGGGGGTAACAGGGGCGGCTACGAGCAGTACTTC.

The chain recombines TRBV7-3 with TRBJ2-1; TRBD2 matches at 7 bases. There are 12 residues in the CDR3. V gave up 2 bases and J gave up 10 bases; unmatched junction bases: 2. CDR1 and CDR2 (germline): SGHTA, FQGTGA. For the CDR3, the DNA is TGTGCCAGCAGCTTAGGAGCGGGGGAGCAGTTCTTC. Protein product: CASSLGAGEQFF.

The rearrangement joins TRBV18 to TRBJ1-1; TRBD1 matches 10 bases. J was trimmed by 6 bases and V by 4 bases; bases with no gene match: 5. This CDR3 has 14 amino acids. Germline V lookup: CDR1 KGHSH, CDR2 LQKENI. In DNA form, the CDR3 reads TGTGCCAGCTCACGTGGGACAGGGGCTCCTGAAGCTTTCTTT. Its translation: CASSRGTGAPEAFF.

The chain recombines TRBV25-1 with TRBJ2-6; 7 bases fit TRBD1. CDR1 MGHDK and CDR2 SYGVNS come from the germline V gene. The CDR3 extends over 17 amino acids. Trimming took 5 bases from V and 0 from J; bases not matched to a gene: 7. The CDR3 here is CASSLQGKGSGANVLTF. The CDR3 DNA follows: TGTGCCAGCAGTTTACAGGGGAAAGGCTCTGGGGCCAACGTCCTGACTTTC. Full variable domain (missing parts from reference TRBV25-1 and TRBJ2-6): EADIYQTPRYLVIGTGKKITLECSQTMGHDKMYWYQQDPGMELHLIHYSYGVNSTEKGDLSSESTVSRIRTEHFPLTLESARPSHTSQYLCASSLQGKGSGANVLTFGAGSRLTVL.

The rearrangement joins TRBV6-5 to TRBJ1-2; D possibly corresponds to TRBD1 (5 bases). Germline V lookup: CDR1 MNHEY, CDR2 SVGAGI. The CDR3 sequence is 14 residues long. V gave up 6 bases and J gave up 5 bases, with 16 bases separating them. CDR3 region: CASSSDDSRYGYTF. For the CDR3, the DNA is TGTGCCAGCAGCTCCGATGACAGCCGATATGGCTACACCTTC.

This clone showed up just a few times. The rearrangement uses TRBV5-1 and TRBJ1-4; no clear D. CDR1 and CDR2 (germline): SGHRS, YFSETQ. The CDR3 is 14 residues long. V lost 1 base and J lost 0, with 4 bases in between. CDR3 amino acids: CASSLSATNEKLFF. The CDR3 DNA reads TGCGCCAGCAGCTTGTCTGCAACTAATGAAAAACTGTTTTTT. Based on the CDR3 plus reference TRBV5-1 and TRBJ1-4, the full variable domain is KAGVTQTPRYLIKTRGQQVTLSCSPISGHRSVSWYQQTPGQGLQFLFEYFSETQRNKGNFPGRFSGRQFSNSRSEMNVSTLELGDSALYLCASSLSATNEKLFFGSGTQLSVL.